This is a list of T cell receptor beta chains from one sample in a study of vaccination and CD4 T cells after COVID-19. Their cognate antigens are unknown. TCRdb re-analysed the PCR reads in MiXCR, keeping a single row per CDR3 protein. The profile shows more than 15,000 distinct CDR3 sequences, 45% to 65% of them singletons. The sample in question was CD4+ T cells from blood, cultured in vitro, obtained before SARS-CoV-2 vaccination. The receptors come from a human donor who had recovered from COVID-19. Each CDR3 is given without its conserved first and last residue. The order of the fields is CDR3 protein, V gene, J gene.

CDR3 protein: ASSEWEGYT
V gene: TRBV25-1
J gene: TRBJ1-2

CDR3 protein: ASTGGFRGQPQH
V gene: TRBV6-1
J gene: TRBJ1-5

CDR3 protein: ASRLAPNNEQF
V gene: TRBV6-1
J gene: TRBJ2-1

CDR3 protein: SARDLAGGPNTGELF
V gene: TRBV20-1
J gene: TRBJ2-2

CDR3 protein: ARSRDRGRQPQH
V gene: TRBV6-1
J gene: TRBJ1-5

CDR3 protein: ASGGRERETDTQY
V gene: TRBV19
J gene: TRBJ2-3

CDR3 protein: ASSLGTGREETQY
V gene: TRBV7-2
J gene: TRBJ2-5

CDR3 protein: ASSSTAGETQY
V gene: TRBV28
J gene: TRBJ2-5

CDR3 protein: ASSQWREGVNTEAF
V gene: TRBV6-1
J gene: TRBJ1-1

CDR3 protein: AWSSGQGALQPQH
V gene: TRBV30
J gene: TRBJ1-5

CDR3 protein: ASSIGWGRVPGETQY
V gene: TRBV19
J gene: TRBJ2-5

CDR3 protein: ASSYSGFGPLH
V gene: TRBV6-5
J gene: TRBJ1-6

CDR3 protein: ATSNPEGAQPQH
V gene: TRBV15
J gene: TRBJ1-5

CDR3 protein: ASGPRGYNEQF
V gene: TRBV7-2
J gene: TRBJ2-1

CDR3 protein: ASSLHPPGTGTDTQY
V gene: TRBV7-3
J gene: TRBJ2-3

CDR3 protein: SATPGTDTQY
V gene: TRBV20-1
J gene: TRBJ2-3

CDR3 protein: ASSYGSNQPQH
V gene: TRBV6-5
J gene: TRBJ1-5

CDR3 protein: SAWRDSYSGANVLT
V gene: TRBV20-1
J gene: TRBJ2-6

CDR3 protein: SARTDREGEQY
V gene: TRBV20-1
J gene: TRBJ2-7

CDR3 protein: SAQDTGTGDEQY
V gene: TRBV20-1
J gene: TRBJ2-7

CDR3 protein: ASSLQEVPNTEAF
V gene: TRBV7-3
J gene: TRBJ1-1

CDR3 protein: ASRWEEATGELF
V gene: TRBV6-1
J gene: TRBJ2-2

CDR3 protein: TSSQDFMRQGQSVYEQY
V gene: TRBV1
J gene: TRBJ2-7

CDR3 protein: ASSLAGTEDQPQH
V gene: TRBV7-9
J gene: TRBJ1-5

CDR3 protein: ASSSSGRVVETQY
V gene: TRBV7-3
J gene: TRBJ2-5

CDR3 protein: ASSLTGTPSYNEQF
V gene: TRBV5-4
J gene: TRBJ2-1

CDR3 protein: AWSVKRGPGPGLNQPQH
V gene: TRBV30
J gene: TRBJ1-5

CDR3 protein: ASSKVGGLGGETQY
V gene: TRBV21-1
J gene: TRBJ2-5

CDR3 protein: SARYPDRGSQNTEAF
V gene: TRBV20-1
J gene: TRBJ1-1

CDR3 protein: ASSLVSGRFAYEQY
V gene: TRBV7-8
J gene: TRBJ2-7

CDR3 protein: AITGRGMGSPLH
V gene: TRBV28
J gene: TRBJ1-6

CDR3 protein: ASSLFPLPIQETQY
V gene: TRBV7-9
J gene: TRBJ2-5

CDR3 protein: ASSLLGSSPLH
V gene: TRBV11-2
J gene: TRBJ1-6

CDR3 protein: ASSERTSPQTQY
V gene: TRBV6-1
J gene: TRBJ2-5

CDR3 protein: ASSEVGFWSNQPQH
V gene: TRBV6-1
J gene: TRBJ1-5

CDR3 protein: ASSHQQDSNQPQH
V gene: TRBV6-1
J gene: TRBJ1-5

CDR3 protein: SARWTGLAGNTIY
V gene: TRBV20-1
J gene: TRBJ1-3

CDR3 protein: ATSRARAGRIQY
V gene: TRBV15
J gene: TRBJ2-4

CDR3 protein: ASSDLGYGYT
V gene: TRBV25-1
J gene: TRBJ1-2

CDR3 protein: ASSLLLAGQTEAF
V gene: TRBV7-2
J gene: TRBJ1-1

CDR3 protein: ASGPSEAPMETQY
V gene: TRBV5-1
J gene: TRBJ2-5

CDR3 protein: ASSFQPGPGSPQH
V gene: TRBV27
J gene: TRBJ1-5